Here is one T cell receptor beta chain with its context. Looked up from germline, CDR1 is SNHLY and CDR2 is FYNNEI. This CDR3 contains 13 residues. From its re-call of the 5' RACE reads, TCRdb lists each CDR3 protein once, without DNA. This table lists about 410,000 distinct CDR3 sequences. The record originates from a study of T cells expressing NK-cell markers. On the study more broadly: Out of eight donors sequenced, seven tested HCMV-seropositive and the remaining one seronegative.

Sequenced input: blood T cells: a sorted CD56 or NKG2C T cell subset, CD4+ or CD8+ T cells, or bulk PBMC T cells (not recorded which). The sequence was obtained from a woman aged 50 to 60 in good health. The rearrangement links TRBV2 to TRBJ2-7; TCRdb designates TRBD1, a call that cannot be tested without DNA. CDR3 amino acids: CASSIEGQYEQYF.